Below are 22 T cell receptor beta chains sequenced from a single sample in a study of beta chain features in type 1 diabetes. Findings of the study overall: Moderately but significantly shorter TCRB CDR3s were found in Type 1 diabetes patients in all four CD4+ subsets.

The antigens these receptors bind are not known. Expressed TCRB transcripts got sequenced, as all isolated RNA was reverse transcribed. Sequenced by immunoSEQ multiplex PCR; TCRdb stores in-frame clones only, minus some. Of around 40,000 clones listed, over 50% were seen once; the top ten hold around 1.7%. The source material was Tregs from blood. These receptors were collected from a man younger than 40 with type 1 diabetes. Some clones in this sample may be carry-over from other donors' samples.

The rearrangement joins TRBV19 to TRBJ1-5; no reliable D call. V lost 7 bases and J lost 0, with 13 bases in between. The CDR3 has 15 amino acids. Germline V gene lookup returns CDR1 LNHDA and CDR2 SQIVND (reference sequence). The CDR3 nucleotides read TGTGCCAGTACGGGGTCGGGTTATAGCAATCAGCCCCAGCATTTT. Residues: CASTGSGYSNQPQHF.

The rearrangement links TRBV7-2 to TRBJ1-1; TRBD1 aligns across 7 bases. The CDR3 covers 13 residues. With 6 bases clipped from V and 5 bases from J, the junction kept 6 bases outside the gene matches. CDR1 SGHTA and CDR2 FQGNSA come from the germline V gene. CDR3 loop: CASSRQGETEAFF. CDR3 coding DNA: TGTGCCAGCAGTAGACAGGGTGAAACTGAAGCTTTCTTT.

The V call is TRBV7-9, the J call TRBJ2-3; 7 bases align to TRBD2. Germline-derived CDR1 and CDR2 are SEHNR and FQNEAQ (reference sequence). The CDR3 contains 17 residues. V shed 5 bases and J 0 bases; nucleotides not matched to a gene: 11. This chain's CDR3 is CASSHNRAGPSTDTQYF. Written as DNA, the CDR3 is TGTGCCAGCAGCCACAATAGAGCGGGACCTAGCACAGATACGCAGTATTTT.

CDR3 DNA sequence: TGTGCCAGCAGCCCCAGAGGTAGCAATCAGCCCCAGCATTTT. This encodes CASSPRGSNQPQHF. V usage is TRBV7-2 and J usage is TRBJ1-5; D remains ambiguous. This CDR3 is built from 14 residues. Germline V gene lookup returns CDR1 SGHTA and CDR2 FQGNSA. Trimming took off 5 bases at V and 0 bases at J, with 8 bases between the two ends.

V usage is TRBV4-3 and J usage is TRBJ2-1; D not resolved. CDR3 length equals 15 residues. The germline CDR1 and CDR2 sequences are LGHNA and YSLEER. V lost 0 bases to trimming and J lost 8 bases, with 14 bases between them. The CDR3 sequence is CASSQEARSRYEQFF. The CDR3 nucleotides read TGCGCCAGCAGCCAAGAAGCCCGGAGTAGGTATGAGCAGTTCTTC.

V gene TRBV9 combines with J gene TRBJ2-5; D not resolved. The last part of the DNA fits TRBJ2-7 better; the J call may be wrong. CDR1 and CDR2 (germline): SGDLS, YYNGEE. The CDR3 consists of 14 residues. This CDR3 reads CASSVGYFNYEQYF. The CDR3 DNA reads TGTGCCAGCAGCGTAGGCTATTTTAACTACGAGCAGTACTTC.

The chain uses TRBV19 and TRBJ1-1; D unresolved. This CDR3 spans 13 amino acids. V shed 6 bases and J shed 2 bases, with 10 bases lying between them. CDR1 is LNHDA and CDR2 is SQIVND in the germline V gene (reference sequence). The CDR3 sequence is CASRRNLNTEAFF. CDR3 nucleotides: TGTGCCAGTAGGCGAAACCTCAACACTGAAGCTTTCTTT.

The chain joins TRBV27 to TRBJ1-4, with D unclear. V dropped 6 bases and J dropped 0 bases, with 14 bases sitting between them. Germline CDR1 is MNHEY and CDR2 is SMNVEV (reference sequence). This CDR3 comprises 16 residues. This CDR3 is CASRKAGGTTNEKLFF. CDR3 nucleotide sequence: TGTGCCAGCAGAAAAGCTGGAGGAACAACTAATGAAAAACTGTTTTTT. The whole variable domain, filled in from reference TRBV27 and TRBJ1-4, reads EAQVTQNPRYLITVTGKKLTVTCSQNMNHEYMSWYRQDPGLGLRQIYYSMNVEVTDKGDVPEGYKVSRKEKRNFPLILESPSPNQTSLYFCASRKAGGTTNEKLFFGSGTQLSVL.

This clone turned up a few times. V and J are TRBV7-9 and TRBJ1-4, with a possible D match to TRBD1 (6 bases). Between the trimmed V and J ends, which lost 5 bases and 8 bases, there was a span of 15 bases. Germline CDR1 is SEHNR and CDR2 is FQNEAQ (reference sequence). The CDR3 consists of 14 residues. The CDR3 sequence is CASSPGQMGEKLFF. The CDR3 nucleotides are TGTGCCAGCAGCCCAGGACAGATGGGCGAAAAACTGTTTTTT. Full variable domain (missing parts from reference TRBV7-9 and TRBJ1-4): DTGVSQNPRHKITKRGQNVTFRCDPISEHNRLYWYRQTLGQGPEFLTYFQNEAQLEKSRLLSDRFSAERPKGSFSTLEIQRTEQGDSAMYLCASSPGQMGEKLFFGSGTQLSVL.

The rearrangement links TRBV28 to TRBJ2-7, with 7 bases lining up with TRBD1. Trimming took 6 bases from V and 5 from J; bases not matched to a gene: 7. Germline-derived CDR1 and CDR2 are MDHEN and SYDVKM. CDR3 length: 13 amino acids. The CDR3 nucleotides are TGTGCCAGCAGGCAGACAGGGAAGGACGAGCAGTACTTC. This encodes CASRQTGKDEQYF.

The chain is built from TRBV7-2 and TRBJ2-3; TRBD2 aligns across 12 bases. The CDR3 loop spans 16 amino acids. Unmatched junction bases numbered 11, after V lost 5 bases and J lost 8 bases. Germline V gene lookup returns CDR1 SGHTA and CDR2 FQGNSA. Written as DNA, the CDR3 is TGTGCCAGCAGCCTAAGACTAGCGGGGGCCGGTGGTACGCAGTATTTT. It encodes CASSLRLAGAGGTQYF.

This chain connects TRBV5-4 to TRBJ2-5; 8 bases line up with TRBD1. Germline V gene data show CDR1 as SGHNT and CDR2 as YYREEE (reference sequence). V lost 4 bases, J lost 0 bases, and 11 bases stayed unmatched. This CDR3 has 17 residues. CDR3 sequence: CASSPTDRGPYQETQYF. CDR3 sequence (DNA): TGTGCCAGCAGCCCTACTGACAGGGGCCCGTACCAAGAGACCCAGTACTTC.

The rearrangement uses TRBV6-6 and TRBJ2-3; 9 nucleotides agree with TRBD2. The V segment lost 5 bases and the J segment 6 bases; nucleotides outside the gene matches: 9. CDR1 and CDR2 from the germline V gene are MNHNY and SVGAGI (reference sequence). The CDR3 extends over 15 amino acids. The CDR3 DNA follows: TGTGCCAGCAGTCCGAAGGGACTAGCCTCGGATACGCAGTATTTT. The encoded protein is CASSPKGLASDTQYF.

The chain joins TRBV2 to TRBJ2-3; 8 bases fit TRBD2. This CDR3 has 16 amino acids. Germline CDR1 SNHLY, CDR2 FYNNEI. With 3 bases clipped from V and 1 base from J, the junction kept 6 bases outside the gene matches. The CDR3: CASSDGLAGGTDTQYF. The CDR3 nucleotides are TGTGCCAGCAGTGATGGACTAGCTGGAGGCACAGATACGCAGTATTTT.

This chain uses TRBV19 with TRBJ1-1; weak D call: TRBD1 (6 bases). V shed 11 bases and J shed 5 bases, with 21 bases lying between them. Germline CDR1 is LNHDA and CDR2 is SQIVND (reference sequence). This CDR3 contains 14 residues. CDR3 in amino acids: CASIPGQSWTEAFF. DNA of the CDR3: TGTGCCTCAATTCCGGGACAAAGTTGGACTGAAGCTTTCTTT.

The rearrangement links TRBV7-9 to TRBJ1-1; TRBD1 might be the D (5 bases). V gave up 1 base and J gave up 9 bases, with 9 bases separating them. The CDR3 loop spans 12 amino acids. The germline V gene encodes CDR1 SEHNR and CDR2 FQNEAQ (reference sequence). This CDR3 reads CASSLDRLKAFF. The DNA for the CDR3 is TGTGCCAGCAGCTTAGACAGGTTAAAAGCTTTCTTT.

This chain links TRBV7-2 with TRBJ1-1; possibly TRBD1 for D (5 bases). This CDR3 region has 16 residues. The germline V and J ends were trimmed by 1 base and 1 base, with 13 bases remaining between them. Germline CDR1 SGHTA, CDR2 FQGNSA. DNA of the CDR3: TGTGCCAGCAGCTTAGGTCAGGGAGGGGCGAACACTGAAGCTTTCTTT. Encoded protein: CASSLGQGGANTEAFF.

This chain uses TRBV6-5 with TRBJ2-7; D is perhaps TRBD1 (6 bases). The CDR3 loop spans 15 amino acids. Germline CDR1 reads MNHEY; CDR2 reads SVGAGI. The V gene lost 10 bases and the J gene lost 2 bases, with 21 bases spanning the gap. CDR3 protein: CATRGTGTLTYEQYF. CDR3 coding DNA: TGTGCCACCAGAGGTACCGGGACACTTACCTACGAGCAGTACTTC.

The table lists this clone with a few counts. The CDR3 sequence: CASSFPDRARGGYTF. The CDR3 nucleotides are TGTGCCAGTAGTTTTCCGGACAGGGCCAGAGGTGGCTACACCTTC. This rearrangement joins TRBV19 to TRBJ1-2, with 8 bases that match TRBD1. This CDR3 has 15 residues. Germline CDR1 and CDR2: LNHDA and SQIVND (reference sequence). V dropped 5 bases and J dropped 7; count of bases not matched to a gene: 12. Full variable domain (rest looked up from reference TRBV19 and TRBJ1-2): DGGITQSPKYLFRKEGQNVTLSCEQNLNHDAMYWYRQDPGQGLRLIYYSQIVNDFQKGDIAEGYSVSREKKESFPLTVTSAQKNPTAFYLCASSFPDRARGGYTFGSGTRLTVV.

CDR3 bases: TGCGCCAGCAGCTTGGGGACACTGAACACTGAAGCTTTCTTT. Protein product: CASSLGTLNTEAFF. The genes are TRBV5-1 and TRBJ1-1; weak D call: TRBD1 (5 bases). The V end was cut by 0 bases, the J end by 0 bases, with 6 bases between. The CDR3 is made up of 14 amino acids. The germline gives CDR1 SGHRS, CDR2 YFSETQ.

The genes are TRBV11-2 and TRBJ2-3, with 9 bases lining up with TRBD2. In germline, CDR1 is SGHAT, CDR2 FQNNGV. V lost 1 base, J lost 4 bases, and 3 bases stayed unmatched. CDR3 length: 15 residues. This CDR3 is CASSLVSGSADTQYF. The CDR3 DNA sequence: TGTGCCAGCAGCTTAGTTAGCGGGAGCGCAGATACGCAGTATTTT.

The chain combines TRBV28 with TRBJ2-7; 9 bases fit TRBD1. The V gene's germline CDR1 is MDHEN and CDR2 SYDVKM. The CDR3 is made up of 16 amino acids. Trimming cost V 1 base and J 6 bases; bases outside gene matches: 10. This CDR3 reads CASSLSGQGLLGEQYF. In nucleotides, the CDR3 is TGTGCCAGCAGTTTATCGGGACAGGGACTATTAGGCGAGCAGTACTTC.